What follows are 24 T cell receptor beta chains derived from one specimen sequenced in a study of shared T cell receptors in the human thymus. Method: immunoSEQ multiplex PCR; TCRdb's copy keeps in-frame clones and lacks some. Here the sample spans 720,000 or so clones, roughly 85% being singletons. The same data also went into a second study, on human thymus T cells.

What was sequenced was thymocytes. These receptors all come from a girl in the first two years of life with a congenital heart defect.

This chain joins TRBV5-4 and TRBJ1-2; 9 nucleotides agree with TRBD1. CDR1 and CDR2 (germline): SGHNT, YYREEE (reference sequence). Trimming at V came to 2 bases and at J to 4 bases, leaving 9 bases not matched to a gene. This CDR3 spans 16 amino acids. CDR3: CASSLGTGYSVYGYTF. The CDR3 coding sequence is TGTGCCAGCAGCTTAGGGACAGGGTATTCGGTCTATGGCTACACCTTC.

The rearrangement joins TRBV4-3 to TRBJ1-6; TRBD1 matches 8 bases. Trimming cost V 0 bases and J 8 bases; bases outside gene matches: 12. CDR1 LGHNA and CDR2 YSLEER come from the germline V gene. This CDR3 contains 18 residues. CDR3 in DNA: TGCGCCAGCAGCCAAGATGTCGGACAGGGCCCTAGGGATTCACCCCTCCACTTT. Translated, it gives CASSQDVGQGPRDSPLHF.

The chain uses TRBV4-3 and TRBJ1-1; maybe TRBD1 (5 bases). V lost 0 bases and J lost 6, with 23 bases in between. Germline CDR1 LGHNA, CDR2 YSLEER. This CDR3 is built from 18 residues. The CDR3: CASSQEGRVGGFWAEAFF. DNA for the CDR3: TGCGCCAGCAGCCAAGAAGGCAGGGTGGGGGGTTTTTGGGCTGAAGCTTTCTTT.

CDR3 protein: CASSFSYEGEIYGYTF. DNA for the CDR3: TGTGCCAGCAGTTTCTCGTACGAGGGGGAGATCTATGGCTACACCTTC. The chain links TRBV27 to TRBJ1-2; tentatively, D is TRBD1 (6 bases). The CDR3 sequence is 16 residues long. In germline, CDR1 is MNHEY, CDR2 SMNVEV (reference sequence). The V end lost 3 bases, the J end lost 4 bases, and 18 bases lay between the germline ends.

This sequence joins TRBV6-1 and TRBJ1-2; D unresolved. CDR1 and CDR2 (germline): MNHNS, SASEGT. The CDR3 runs 17 residues. The ends were cut back, 2 bases at V and 8 bases at J, with 24 bases in the middle. CDR3 protein: CASSERGLWSLMRGYTF. As DNA, the CDR3 is TGTGCCAGCAGTGAACGGGGTTTGTGGTCCCTAATGAGGGGCTACACCTTC.

The chain recombines TRBV14 with TRBJ2-7; TRBD1 matches 8 bases. The J segment lost 2 bases and the V segment lost 2 bases, leaving 14 bases of the junction unmatched. Germline CDR1 is SGHDN and CDR2 is FVKESK. This CDR3 is built from 18 residues. CDR3 in DNA: TGTGCCAGCAGCCAAATTGGCAGGGGGCTCACCGCTACCTACGAGCAGTACTTC. Translating gives CASSQIGRGLTATYEQYF.

The CDR3 nucleotides are TGCGCCAGCAGCCAAGAGTGGAGGGAGAGCACCGGGGAGCTGTTTTTT. Translation: CASSQEWRESTGELFF. The chain carries TRBV4-1 and TRBJ2-2; a possible D gene is TRBD2 (6 bases). The germline gives CDR1 MGHRA, CDR2 YSYEKL. The germline V and J ends were trimmed by 0 bases and 4 bases, with 12 bases remaining between them. CDR3 length equals 16 residues.

V gene TRBV5-5 combines with J gene TRBJ1-3; D call uncertain. CDR3 length: 16 amino acids. Germline values: CDR1 SGHKS, CDR2 YYEKEE (reference sequence). The germline V and J ends were trimmed by 1 base and 0 bases, with 11 bases remaining between them. CDR3 region: CASSLTTPYSGNTIYF. CDR3 sequence (DNA): TGTGCCAGCAGCTTGACTACTCCATACTCTGGAAACACCATATATTTT.

The CDR3 DNA reads TGCGCCAGCAGCTCCGGTTCCGGGACTTACGTGCCCTACGAGCAGTACTTC. Translation gives CASSSGSGTYVPYEQYF. V gene TRBV5-1 combines with J gene TRBJ2-7, with D perhaps matching TRBD2 (6 bases). The CDR3 sequence is 17 residues long. Per germline, CDR1 SGHRS and CDR2 YFSETQ. The V end lost 3 bases, the J end lost 2 bases, and 21 bases lay between the germline ends.

The chain uses TRBV5-1 and TRBJ2-3; 14 bases fit TRBD2. The CDR3 is made up of 20 amino acids. Losses at the gene ends were 4 bases for V and 2 bases for J; bases not matched to a gene: 15. Germline V gene sequence: CDR1 SGHRS, CDR2 YFSETQ. CDR3 amino acids: CASSGRRLAGGGAFTDTQYF. For the CDR3, the DNA is TGCGCCAGCAGCGGCCGGCGACTAGCGGGGGGGGGCGCCTTCACAGATACGCAGTATTTT.

CDR3 bases: TGTGCCAGCAGCGGATGGGGCGGGGGTGCAGATACGCAGTATTTT. Translated: CASSGWGGGADTQYF. The chain couples TRBV9 to TRBJ2-3, with 7 positions matching TRBD2. V lost 3 bases and J lost 4; bases outside the gene matches: 8. Germline assignment: CDR1 SGDLS and CDR2 YYNGEE. CDR3 length: 15 amino acids.

V gene TRBV19 combines with J gene TRBJ1-1, with D possibly TRBD1 on 5 matching bases. CDR1 is LNHDA and CDR2 is SQIVND in the germline V gene (reference sequence). This CDR3 contains 14 residues. With 5 bases removed from V and 1 base from J, the gap between germline ends came to 11 bases. The CDR3 bases are TGTGCCAGTAGTGCCACAGGAACGAACACTGAAGCTTTCTTT. This translates into CASSATGTNTEAFF.

This chain joins TRBV18 and TRBJ2-7; 7 bases match TRBD1. CDR1 is KGHSH and CDR2 is LQKENI in the germline V gene. The V and J ends lost 3 bases and 5 bases, in that order; junction bases with no gene match: 7. There are 14 residues in the CDR3. The CDR3 nucleotides read TGTGCCAGCTCACCGAACAGGGGAATCAACGAGCAGTACTTC. This translates into CASSPNRGINEQYF. Filled out from reference TRBV18 and TRBJ2-7, the complete variable domain reads NAGVMQNPRHLVRRRGQEARLRCSPMKGHSHVYWYRQLPEEGLKFMVYLQKENIIDESGMPKERFSAEFPKEGPSILRIQQVVRGDSAAYFCASSPNRGINEQYFGPGTRLTVT.

This clone showed up just a few times. The chain uses TRBV19 and TRBJ2-3; a possible D gene is TRBD1 (6 bases). Per the germline V gene, CDR1 is LNHDA and CDR2 is SQIVND (reference sequence). With 5 bases removed from V and 2 bases from J, the gap between germline ends came to 20 bases. The CDR3 is made up of 17 amino acids. The CDR3 region is CASSDHPGTTYTDTQYF. The CDR3 nucleotides are TGTGCCAGTAGTGATCACCCCGGGACAACCTACACAGATACGCAGTATTTT.

This chain joins TRBV9 and TRBJ1-4, with 8 nucleotides matching TRBD1. Germline trimming cut 3 bases from V and 5 bases from J; bases unmatched to any gene: 6. Germline CDR1 reads SGDLS; CDR2 reads YYNGEE. The CDR3 is made up of 15 amino acids. The CDR3 DNA reads as TGTGCCAGCAGCGGTGAACGACAGGGGAATGAAAAACTGTTTTTT. Amino acid sequence: CASSGERQGNEKLFF.

This clone occurred a few times. The chain employs TRBV6-5 and TRBJ1-2; D not resolved. The CDR3 covers 13 residues. Germline V gives CDR1 MNHEY, CDR2 SVGAGI. V was clipped by 2 bases and J by 0 bases, with 4 bases between them. The CDR3 reads CASSYAANYGYTF. The CDR3 DNA sequence: TGTGCCAGCAGTTACGCAGCTAACTATGGCTACACCTTC.

The table lists this clone with a count of one. V is TRBV7-3 and J is TRBJ2-5; perhaps TRBD1 as D (6 bases). In germline, CDR1 is SGHTA, CDR2 FQGTGA. Trimming took off 7 bases at V and 5 bases at J, with 20 bases between the two ends. The CDR3 spans 15 residues. The CDR3 spells CASTDRQVTQETQYF. The CDR3 region has the DNA TGTGCCAGCACCGATCGACAGGTCACGCAGGAGACCCAGTACTTC.

The rearrangement uses TRBV4-1 and TRBJ2-7; 7 bases align to TRBD2. With V trimmed by 2 bases and J by 4 bases, 8 bases remained unmatched. The germline gives CDR1 MGHRA, CDR2 YSYEKL. There are 15 residues in the CDR3. CDR3: CASSQFSLAMYEQYF. As DNA, the CDR3 is TGCGCCAGCAGCCAATTTTCACTAGCGATGTACGAGCAGTACTTC.

The chain is built from TRBV9 and TRBJ2-7, with 7 positions matching TRBD1. There are 15 residues in the CDR3. Germline V gene lookup returns CDR1 SGDLS and CDR2 YYNGEE. After removal of 4 bases from V and 0 bases from J, the junction contained 7 bases not matched to a gene. The CDR3 DNA is TGTGCCAGCAGCCCTAGGGACAGAACCTCCTACGAGCAGTACTTC. Its translation is CASSPRDRTSYEQYF.

The genes are TRBV7-2 and TRBJ1-1; no reliable D call. This CDR3 has 15 residues. Germline lookup yields CDR1 SGHTA and CDR2 FQGNSA. Trimming stripped 0 bases from V and 11 bases from J, with 19 bases between. The CDR3 region has the DNA TGTGCCAGCAGCTTAGCGCCCCAGTTACCACGTTGGGCTTTCTTT. Its protein is CASSLAPQLPRWAFF.

The chain couples TRBV9 to TRBJ1-5; D is ambiguous. V was cut by 0 bases and J by 0 bases, with 19 bases left in between. CDR1 and CDR2 from the germline V gene are SGDLS and YYNGEE. The CDR3 contains 19 residues. CDR3 loop: CASSVGADHDPYSNQPQHF. The CDR3 DNA is TGTGCCAGCAGCGTAGGGGCAGACCATGACCCCTATAGCAATCAGCCCCAGCATTTT.

V gene TRBV28 combines with J gene TRBJ2-3; 7 nucleotides line up with TRBD1. CDR3 length: 18 residues. V lost 7 bases and J lost 2; bases outside the gene matches: 18. Germline loops: CDR1 MDHEN, CDR2 SYDVKM. As DNA, the CDR3 is TGTGCCAGCACTAAGAGGGACGGACAGGCGGAACCCACAGATACGCAGTATTTT. Its protein product is CASTKRDGQAEPTDTQYF. The full variable domain, rest sourced from reference TRBV28 and TRBJ2-3, is DVKVTQSSRYLVKRTGEKVFLECVQDMDHENMFWYRQDPGLGLRLIYFSYDVKMKEKGDIPEGYSVSREKKERFSLILESASTNQTSMYLCASTKRDGQAEPTDTQYFGPGTRLTVL.

The V call is TRBV2, the J call TRBJ2-7, with 9 bases aligning to TRBD1. The CDR3 length is 15 residues. J lost 2 bases, V lost 6 bases, and 8 bases had no gene match. CDR1 and CDR2 (germline): SNHLY, FYNNEI. The CDR3 is CASRAGQGSAYEQYF. In nucleotides, the CDR3 is TGTGCCAGCAGGGCTGGACAGGGGAGCGCCTACGAGCAGTACTTC.

The rearrangement uses TRBV27 and TRBJ1-1; 7 bases map to TRBD1. This CDR3 region has 15 residues. Germline CDR1 and CDR2: MNHEY and SMNVEV (reference sequence). J was trimmed by 2 bases and V by 5 bases; bases with no gene match: 8. The CDR3 region is CASSRWDSSNTEAFF. CDR3 in DNA: TGTGCCAGCAGTAGATGGGACAGTTCTAACACTGAAGCTTTCTTT.